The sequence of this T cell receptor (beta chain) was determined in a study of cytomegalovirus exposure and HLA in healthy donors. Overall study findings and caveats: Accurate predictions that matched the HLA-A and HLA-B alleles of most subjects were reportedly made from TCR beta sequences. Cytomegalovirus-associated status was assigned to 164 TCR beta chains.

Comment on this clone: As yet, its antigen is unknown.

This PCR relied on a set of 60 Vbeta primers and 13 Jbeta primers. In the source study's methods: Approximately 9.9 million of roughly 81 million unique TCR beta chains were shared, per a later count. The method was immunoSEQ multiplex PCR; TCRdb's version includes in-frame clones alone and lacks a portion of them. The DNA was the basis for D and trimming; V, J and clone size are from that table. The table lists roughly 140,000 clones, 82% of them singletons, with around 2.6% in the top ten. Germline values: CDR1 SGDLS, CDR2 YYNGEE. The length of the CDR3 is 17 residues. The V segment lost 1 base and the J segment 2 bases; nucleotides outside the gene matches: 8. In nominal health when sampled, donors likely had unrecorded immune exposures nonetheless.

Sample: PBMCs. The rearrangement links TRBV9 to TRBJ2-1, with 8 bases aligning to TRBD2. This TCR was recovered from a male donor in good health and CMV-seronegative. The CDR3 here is CASSVRGGERTYNEQFF. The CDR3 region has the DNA TGTGCCAGCAGCGTACGGGGGGGCGAAAGGACCTACAATGAGCAGTTCTTC.